This TCR beta chain was observed in a study of T cell responses to AZD1222 COVID-19 vaccine. Assay: immunoSEQ multiplex PCR; the TCRdb copy retains only in-frame clones and omits some. The sample comprises roughly 130,000 clones, approximately 94% of which are singletons, and around 7% rests with the top ten. Remarks on this clone: Antigen: not known.

Notes on the study in general: The number of AZD1222 recipients seropositive at baseline was only 6 or 7. Across spike, vaccine-associated CD4 TCRs were found, dominant at 160-218 and 743-854. Of spike-specific TCRs, nearly half reportedly target regions left unmutated in variants.

The clonotype was recovered from an adult in good health. Source: peripheral blood, taken on day 0 of AZD1222 vaccination.

As DNA, the CDR3 is TGCACCAGCAGCCAAGGGACAGGGGAATCCTACGAGCAGTACTTC. It encodes CTSSQGTGESYEQYF. V is TRBV1 and J is TRBJ2-7; the D call in the table, TRBD1, was not verified against the DNA. TRBV1 is recorded as a pseudogene. This CDR3 has 15 amino acids.